Listed below are T cell receptor beta chains from one sample, sequenced in a study of blood T cell repertoires in COVID-19. Measured with immunoSEQ multiplex PCR; TCRdb has only the in-frame clones, and not every one. The repertoire holds tens of thousands of clones, with 90% as singletons. The sample consisted of peripheral blood. These TCRs come from a man aged 55 to 70 with active or convalescent COVID-19. CDR3s include the opening cysteine and the closing phenylalanine or tryptophan. The D gene is left open where the match is weak. Where a row states a size, it is once, few, many or the class of an expanded clone; other rows omit it.

TRBJ2-7,NA,NA,TRBV2,CASSETTFAGSDEQYF,TGTGCCAGCAGTGAAACCACCTTTGCCGGGAGCGACGAGCAGTACTTC
TRBJ2-5,NA,TRBD2,TRBV3-1/TRBV3-2,CASSLRTSGGKETQYF,TGTGCCAGCAGTCTGAGGACTAGCGGGGGTAAAGAGACCCAGTACTTC
TRBJ2-3,NA,TRBD1,TRBV6-2/TRBV6-3,CASSTGGAKSTTDTQYF,TGTGCCAGCAGTACAGGGGGCGCAAAGAGCACCACAGATACGCAGTATTTT
TRBJ1-1,NA,NA,TRBV18,CASSLQGFFTEAFF,TGTGCCAGCTCATTACAGGGTTTCTTCACTGAAGCTTTCTTT
TRBJ1-5,NA,NA,TRBV19,CASSMGGINQPQHF,TGTGCCAGTAGTATGGGCGGGATCAATCAGCCCCAGCATTTT
TRBJ1-6,NA,TRBD1,TRBV7-2,CASSTGTGNSPLHF,TGTGCCAGCAGTACCGGGACAGGGAATTCACCCCTCCACTTT
TRBJ2-7,NA,TRBD1,TRBV24-1,CATSVGTAGVYEQYF,TGTGCCACCAGTGTCGGGACAGCTGGGGTCTACGAGCAGTACTTC
TRBJ1-3,NA,NA,TRBV27,CASRRLQGSGNTIYF,TGTGCCAGCCGACGACTCCAGGGATCTGGAAACACCATATATTTT
TRBJ1-3,once,NA,TRBV5-1,CASSLPMSSGNTIYF,TGCGCCAGCAGCTTACCGATGAGCTCTGGAAACACCATATATTTT
TRBJ1-5,once,NA,TRBV5-1,CASSLEGGNQPQHF,TGCGCCAGCAGCTTGGAAGGAGGCAATCAGCCCCAGCATTTT
TRBJ2-3,NA,NA,TRBV5-1,CASSLAGGADTQYF,TGCGCCAGCAGCTTGGCCGGCGGCGCAGATACGCAGTATTTT
TRBJ1-1,NA,TRBD1,TRBV3-1/TRBV3-2,CASSSIQGENTEAFF,TGTGCCAGCAGCTCCATTCAGGGGGAGAACACTGAAGCTTTCTTT
TRBJ1-5,NA,TRBD1,TRBV5-1,CASSLGDRGTQPQHF,TGCGCCAGCAGCTTAGGGGACAGGGGAACCCAGCCCCAGCATTTT
TRBJ1-5,once,TRBD1,TRBV2,CASSPTGGEMPQHF,TGTGCCAGCAGTCCCACAGGGGGGGAGATGCCCCAGCATTTT
TRBJ1-4,NA,NA,TRBV5-5,CASSGGKGRSEKLFF,TGTGCCAGCAGCGGCGGGAAGGGGAGGAGTGAAAAACTGTTTTTT
TRBJ2-7,NA,NA,TRBV7-6,CASSPGNKAIGREQYF,TGTGCCAGCAGCCCAGGGAACAAAGCTATAGGTCGCGAGCAGTACTTC
TRBJ2-2,few,NA,TRBV6-5,CATMGPSSTGELFF,TGTGCCACCATGGGGCCGTCGAGCACCGGGGAGCTGTTTTTT
TRBJ1-2,NA,NA,TRBV11-2,CASSRGGDFSYGYTF,TGTGCCAGCAGTCGAGGAGGGGATTTCAGCTATGGCTACACCTTC
TRBJ2-5,NA,NA,TRBV3-1/TRBV3-2,CASSTATGARETQYF,TGTGCCAGCAGCACCGCGACAGGTGCCCGGGAGACCCAGTACTTC
TRBJ1-2,NA,NA,TRBV24-1,CATSDFHRNYGYTF,TGTGCCACCAGTGATTTCCACAGAAACTATGGCTACACCTTC
TRBJ2-2,NA,TRBD2,TRBV29-1,CSVSRGFGNTGELFF,TGCAGCGTTTCGCGGGGGTTTGGAAACACCGGGGAGCTGTTTTTT
TRBJ2-1,once,TRBD2,TRBV12-3/TRBV12-4,CASSFTGGNEQFF,TGTGCCAGCAGTTTTACGGGAGGAAATGAGCAGTTCTTC
TRBJ1-2,NA,NA,TRBV7-3,CASSSPDSSYGYTF,TGTGCCAGCAGCTCTCCGGACAGCTCATATGGCTACACCTTC
TRBJ1-1,once,TRBD1,TRBV6-2/TRBV6-3,CASSYSPTGYTEAFF,TGTGCCAGCAGTTACTCTCCGACAGGGTACACTGAAGCTTTCTTT
TRBJ1-1,few,NA,TRBV7-9,CASSLRRETEAFF,TGTGCCAGCAGCCTCAGGCGAGAGACTGAAGCTTTCTTT
TRBJ1-1,NA,NA,TRBV5-1,CASSFSGNTEAFF,TGCGCCAGCAGCTTCTCAGGGAACACTGAAGCTTTCTTT